This T cell receptor (beta chain) was captured in a study of lymphopenia after photon versus proton radiotherapy. Some clones are missing from TCRdb's copy, which holds only in-frame ones; the method was immunoSEQ multiplex PCR. The table has roughly 61,000 clones, around 87% seen once. The germline CDR1 and CDR2 sequences are LNHNV and YYDKDF (reference sequence). Germline trimming cut 8 bases from V and 5 bases from J; bases unmatched to any gene: 2. The CDR3 consists of 12 residues. This sequence was found in a man older than 75 with esophageal cancer. This specimen was peripheral blood, taken from a patient treated with proton-based radiotherapy. The rearrangement links TRBV15 to TRBJ1-2; 10 nucleotides match TRBD1. CDR3 sequence reads: CATRQGAYGYTF. The CDR3 DNA reads TGTGCCACCCGACAGGGGGCTTATGGCTACACCTTC.